Each of the 6 T cell receptor beta chains below was sequenced from the same sample in a study of T cells in localized non-small cell lung cancer. Produced via immunoSEQ multiplex PCR; TCRdb's table is partial and in-frame only. The sample gives around 41,000 clones, approximately 90% of which show up once; over 6% is in the top ten. The specimen was peripheral blood, collected before any cancer treatment. The receptors here all came from a woman aged 18-49 years with stage III lung adenocarcinoma.

CDR3 bases: TGCGCCAGCAGCCAAGTGAAAGGGGACTATGGCTACACCTTC. Protein product: CASSQVKGDYGYTF. This sequence joins TRBV4-1 and TRBJ1-2; TRBD1 might be the D (5 bases). The CDR3 length is 14 residues. Looked up from germline, CDR1 is MGHRA and CDR2 is YSYEKL. The V and J ends lost 1 base and 3 bases respectively, with 9 bases between them.

The chain joins TRBV29-1 to TRBJ1-2; TRBD1 agrees at 9 bases. V gave up 5 bases and J gave up 4 bases; unmatched junction bases: 8. Germline CDR1 SQVTM, CDR2 ANQGSEA. The CDR3 length is 14 residues. CDR3 coding DNA: TGCAGCGTTAAGGGGGACAGGGATGGCTATGGCTACACCTTC. It encodes CSVKGDRDGYGYTF.

This clone was seen just once. The chain uses TRBV5-1 and TRBJ1-5; the D gene is possibly TRBD1 (6 bases). V was pared by 2 bases and J by 3 bases, with 12 bases between. CDR1 and CDR2 (germline): SGHRS, YFSETQ. CDR3 length equals 15 residues. CDR3 protein: CASSFQGGHNQPQHF. The CDR3 DNA is TGCGCCAGCAGCTTCCAAGGGGGTCACAATCAGCCCCAGCATTTT.

The V and J genes are TRBV11-2 and TRBJ1-2; 7 bases line up with TRBD1. The junction had 11 bases not matched to a gene; V was cut back by 0 bases and J by 4 bases. The CDR3 is made up of 17 amino acids. CDR1 SGHAT and CDR2 FQNNGV come from the germline V gene. Written as DNA, the CDR3 is TGTGCCAGCAGCTTAGAGGGGGGGACAGTCAGCGTCTATGGCTACACCTTC. Protein sequence: CASSLEGGTVSVYGYTF.

The V and J genes are TRBV28 and TRBJ1-5; 9 positions agree with TRBD1. V trimming: 5 bases; J trimming: 7 bases; junction bases outside the gene matches: 3. The germline V gene encodes CDR1 MDHEN and CDR2 SYDVKM. This CDR3 has 13 residues. CDR3 nucleotides: TGTGCCAGCAGTCGACAGGGGGACCAGCCCCAGCATTTT. It specifies CASSRQGDQPQHF.

V gene TRBV7-9 combines with J gene TRBJ2-5; 7 bases are a match to TRBD2. V gave up 5 bases and J gave up 5 bases; unmatched junction bases: 5. Germline-derived CDR1 and CDR2 are SEHNR and FQNEAQ (reference sequence). This CDR3 is 13 amino acids long. The CDR3, as DNA: TGTGCCAGCAGCCCTGGGGGGGGTGAGACCCAGTACTTC. The encoded protein is CASSPGGGETQYF.